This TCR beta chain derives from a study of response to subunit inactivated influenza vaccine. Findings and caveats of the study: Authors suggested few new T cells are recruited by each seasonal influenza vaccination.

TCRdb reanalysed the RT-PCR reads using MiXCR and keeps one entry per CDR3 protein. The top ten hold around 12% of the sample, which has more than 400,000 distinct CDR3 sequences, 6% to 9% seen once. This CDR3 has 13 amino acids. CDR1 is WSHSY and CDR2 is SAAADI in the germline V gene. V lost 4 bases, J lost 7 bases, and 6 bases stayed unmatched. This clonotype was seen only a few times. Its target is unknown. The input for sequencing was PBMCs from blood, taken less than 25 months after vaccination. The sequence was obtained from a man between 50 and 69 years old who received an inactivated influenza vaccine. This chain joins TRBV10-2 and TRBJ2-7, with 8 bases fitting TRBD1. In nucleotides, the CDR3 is TGCGCCAGCAGTGGACAGGGGACGGGGGAGCAGTACTTC. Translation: CASSGQGTGEQYF.